Listed below are T cell receptor beta chains from one sample, sequenced in a study of control samples from healthy donors and cancer patients. Using immunoSEQ multiplex PCR, the repertoire was profiled, and TCRdb retains in-frame clones only, with some absent. The sample holds tens of thousands of clones; roughly 95% are singletons and the top ten take approximately 0.99%. The sequenced sample consisted of blood. The receptor source for this set is a woman in her late teens or twenties in good health. Both conserved end residues are part of each CDR3. A D gene is named only where the DNA matches it firmly. Expanded clones are given a class, and other clones once, few, many or no size at all.

>.|TRBJ2-3|.|TRBV1
TGCACCAGCAGCCAAAGGAGCGCTTTTCCAGCGGGGGCCACAGATACGCAGTATTTT
CTSSQRSAFPAGATDTQYF
>.|TRBJ1-5|.|TRBV27
TGTGCCAGCAGTCGTCACAGGGATAGCAATCAGCCCCAGCATTTT
CASSRHRDSNQPQHF
>.|TRBJ1-4|.|TRBV28
TGTGCCAGCAGCCTGGGACGGGTGGGTGGTGAAAAACTGTTTTTT
CASSLGRVGGEKLFF
>.|TRBJ1-2|TRBD1|TRBV28
TGTGCCAGCAGCACAGCGGGGACAGGGAATAATGATGGCTACACCTTC
CASSTAGTGNNDGYTF
>.|TRBJ1-2|.|TRBV7-3
TGTGCCAGCAGCCTCCCAGGGGATGGCTACACCTTC
CASSLPGDGYTF
>.|TRBJ1-1|.|TRBV7-9
TGTGCCAGCAGCTTACCCGCGGCCGGGGTCACTGAAGCTTTCTTT
CASSLPAAGVTEAFF
>.|TRBJ1-1|.|TRBV9
TGTGCCAGCAGCTTGACAGTAATGAACACTGAAGCTTTCTTT
CASSLTVMNTEAFF
>.|TRBJ1-1|.|TRBV6-4
TGTGCCAGCAGTGAGGCAGGCGGGAACACTGAAGCTTTCTTT
CASSEAGGNTEAFF
>.|TRBJ1-2|.|TRBV28
TGTGCCAGCAGTTCTGCAGGGCTCACTTATGGCTACACCTTC
CASSSAGLTYGYTF
>.|TRBJ1-2|.|TRBV25-1
TGTGCCAGCAGCCCCCAGGGCTGGGGTGGCTACACCTTC
CASSPQGWGGYTF
>once|TRBJ1-1|.|TRBV6-6
TGTGCCAGCAGTTACGAACCTCAGAACACTGAAGCTTTCTTT
CASSYEPQNTEAFF
>.|TRBJ1-3|.|TRBV18
TGTGCCAGCTCACCGGACAGACCAGAAAACACCATATATTTT
CASSPDRPENTIYF
>.|TRBJ1-4|.|TRBV19
TGTGCCAGTAGTCCCAGGCGCCAATTAATTAATGAAAAACTGTTTTTT
CASSPRRQLINEKLFF
>.|TRBJ1-2|.|TRBV6-2/TRBV6-3
TGTGCCAGCAGTTCGGTAGGGTTCTATGGCTACACCTTC
CASSSVGFYGYTF
>.|TRBJ2-1|.|TRBV7-8
TGTGCCACCGCTGTCTCCGGGAGCAATGAGCAGTTCTTC
CATAVSGSNEQFF
>.|TRBJ1-1|.|TRBV5-4
TGTGCCAGCAGCTTGGGGGGGGGCGCTTCCTTCACTGAAGCTTTCTTT
CASSLGGGASFTEAFF
>.|TRBJ1-1|.|TRBV30
TGTGCCACCAGAAAGAACACTGAAGCTTTCTTT
CATRKNTEAFF
>.|TRBJ1-1|.|TRBV25-1
TGTGCCAGCAGTGTAGGACCGGGACTTGAAGCTTTCTTT
CASSVGPGLEAFF
>.|TRBJ2-3|.|TRBV4-1
TGCGCCAGCAGCCGGCTCTCGGGGGGCACAGATACGCAGTATTTT
CASSRLSGGTDTQYF
>.|TRBJ1-2|.|TRBV7-2
TGTGCCAGCAGCTTAGCGGACACGACCTATGGCTACACCTTC
CASSLADTTYGYTF